The 7 T cell receptor beta chains presented below share a single source sample, sequenced in a study of T cell repertoires in cytomegalovirus infection. Their antigens are not known. TCRdb independently ran MiXCR on the reads; one entry per CDR3 protein. The repertoire holds 680,000 or so distinct CDR3 sequences, roughly a third seen once, with about 20% in the top ten. Sequenced here: cultured PBMCs, sampled from culture after CMV antigen stimulation. The receptor source for this set is a human donor in good health (CMV status not recorded). Some clones in this sample may be carry-over from other donors' samples.

The chain combines TRBV28 with TRBJ2-7, with D tentatively TRBD2 (7 bases). Germline V gene sequence: CDR1 MDHEN, CDR2 SYDVKM. With 9 bases removed from V and 2 bases from J, the gap between germline ends came to 17 bases. This CDR3 spans 14 amino acids. This CDR3 is CASLRGGGTYEQYF. The CDR3 region has the DNA TGTGCCAGTTTGAGGGGGGGCGGGACCTACGAGCAGTACTTC.

This rearrangement joins TRBV6-2 or TRBV6-3 to TRBJ2-4, with D perhaps matching TRBD1 (5 bases). V lost 2 bases and J 15 bases, leaving 14 bases between the germline ends. This CDR3 contains 12 residues. Germline CDR1 reads MNHEY; CDR2 reads SVGEGT. In DNA form, the CDR3 reads TGTGCCAGCAGTTACGCCAGGGATGGTCTGTACTTC. The encoded protein is CASSYARDGLYF.

This chain connects TRBV6-2 or TRBV6-3 to TRBJ2-1; 8 nucleotides match TRBD2. Germline values: CDR1 MNHEY, CDR2 SVGEGT. The V segment lost 4 bases and the J segment 6 bases; nucleotides outside the gene matches: 8. There are 15 residues in the CDR3. CDR3 sequence reads: CASSWGSAGGNEQFF. In DNA, the CDR3 is TGTGCCAGCAGTTGGGGCTCGGCGGGAGGCAATGAGCAGTTCTTC.

Comment on this clonotype: This CDR3 is missing its conserved last phenylalanine or tryptophan, likely due to a read error. The rearrangement joins TRBV11-2 to TRBJ2-1, with 12 bases that match TRBD2. The CDR3 length is 14 residues. After removal of 5 bases from V and 8 bases from J, the junction contained 4 bases not matched to a gene. CDR1 and CDR2 (germline): SGHAT, FQNNGV. The CDR3 is CASSGGLAGHEQFL. The CDR3, as DNA: TGTGCCAGCAGCGGGGGACTAGCGGGTCATGAGCAGTTCCTC.

The V and J genes are TRBV7-9 and TRBJ2-3; 8 bases fit TRBD2. The CDR3 sequence is 18 residues long. Trimming took 1 base from V and 3 from J; bases not matched to a gene: 12. Germline-derived CDR1 and CDR2 are SEHNR and FQNEAQ (reference sequence). The CDR3: CASSLGAEVVAGTDTQYF. The CDR3 nucleotides are TGTGCCAGCAGCTTAGGAGCTGAGGTGGTAGCGGGAACAGATACGCAGTATTTT.

This chain connects TRBV20-1 to TRBJ1-3; 8 bases are shared with TRBD1. The CDR3 extends over 14 amino acids. V lost 3 bases and J lost 6; bases outside the gene matches: 7. From germline, CDR1 is DFQATT and CDR2 SNEGSKA (reference sequence). The CDR3 loop is CSASGQGEINTIYF. CDR3 sequence (DNA): TGCAGTGCTAGCGGACAGGGCGAGATAAACACCATATATTTT.

V usage is TRBV5-1 and J usage is TRBJ2-1, with a possible D match to TRBD1 (7 bases). V gave up 3 bases and J gave up 2 bases, with 12 bases separating them. The germline gives CDR1 SGHRS, CDR2 YFSETQ. CDR3 size: 15 residues. The CDR3 region has the DNA TGCGCCAGCAGCTGGGGGGACAGAGCCTACAATGAGCAGTTCTTC. It codes for CASSWGDRAYNEQFF.